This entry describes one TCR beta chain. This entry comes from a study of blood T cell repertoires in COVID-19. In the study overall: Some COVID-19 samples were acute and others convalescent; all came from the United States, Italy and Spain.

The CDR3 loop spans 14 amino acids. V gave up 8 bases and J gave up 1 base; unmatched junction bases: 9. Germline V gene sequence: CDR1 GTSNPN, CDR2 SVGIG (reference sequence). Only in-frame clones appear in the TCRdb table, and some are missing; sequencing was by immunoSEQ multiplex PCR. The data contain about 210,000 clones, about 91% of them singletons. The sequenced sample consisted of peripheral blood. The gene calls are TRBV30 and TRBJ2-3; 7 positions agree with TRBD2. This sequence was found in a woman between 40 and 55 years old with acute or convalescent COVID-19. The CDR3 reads CALGGGLGTDTQYF. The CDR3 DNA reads TGTGCCCTGGGGGGGGGACTCGGCACAGATACGCAGTATTTT.